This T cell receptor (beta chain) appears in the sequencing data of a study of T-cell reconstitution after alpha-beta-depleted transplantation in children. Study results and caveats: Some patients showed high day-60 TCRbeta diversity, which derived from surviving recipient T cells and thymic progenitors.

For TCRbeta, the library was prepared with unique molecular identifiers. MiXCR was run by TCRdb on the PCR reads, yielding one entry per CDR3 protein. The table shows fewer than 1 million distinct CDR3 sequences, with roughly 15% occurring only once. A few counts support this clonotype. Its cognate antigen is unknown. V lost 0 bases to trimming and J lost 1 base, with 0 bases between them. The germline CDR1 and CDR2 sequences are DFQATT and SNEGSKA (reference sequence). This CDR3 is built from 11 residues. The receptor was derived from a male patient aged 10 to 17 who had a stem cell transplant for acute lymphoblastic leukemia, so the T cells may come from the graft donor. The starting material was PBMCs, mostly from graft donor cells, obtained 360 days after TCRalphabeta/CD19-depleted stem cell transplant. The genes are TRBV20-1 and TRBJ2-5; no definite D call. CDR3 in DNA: TGCAGTGCTAGAGACCAAGAGACCCAGTACTTC. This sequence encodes CSARDQETQYF.